This T cell receptor beta chain was captured in a study of control samples from healthy donors and cancer patients. Produced via immunoSEQ multiplex PCR; TCRdb's table is partial and in-frame only. The profile covers about 150,000 clones, with more than 85% appearing a single time and roughly 6.2% taken by the ten largest. The germline V gene has CDR1 MDHEN and CDR2 SYDVKM. The trim removed 3 bases at V and 8 bases at J, leaving 9 bases unmatched. CDR3 length: 15 residues. Sequences were obtained from blood. The chain recombines TRBV28 with TRBJ2-1, with 8 bases identical to TRBD2. The receptor's source is a man younger than 30 in good health. CDR3 residues: CASSFGSGSRYEQFF. CDR3 bases: TGTGCCAGCAGTTTCGGAAGCGGGAGTAGGTATGAGCAGTTCTTC.